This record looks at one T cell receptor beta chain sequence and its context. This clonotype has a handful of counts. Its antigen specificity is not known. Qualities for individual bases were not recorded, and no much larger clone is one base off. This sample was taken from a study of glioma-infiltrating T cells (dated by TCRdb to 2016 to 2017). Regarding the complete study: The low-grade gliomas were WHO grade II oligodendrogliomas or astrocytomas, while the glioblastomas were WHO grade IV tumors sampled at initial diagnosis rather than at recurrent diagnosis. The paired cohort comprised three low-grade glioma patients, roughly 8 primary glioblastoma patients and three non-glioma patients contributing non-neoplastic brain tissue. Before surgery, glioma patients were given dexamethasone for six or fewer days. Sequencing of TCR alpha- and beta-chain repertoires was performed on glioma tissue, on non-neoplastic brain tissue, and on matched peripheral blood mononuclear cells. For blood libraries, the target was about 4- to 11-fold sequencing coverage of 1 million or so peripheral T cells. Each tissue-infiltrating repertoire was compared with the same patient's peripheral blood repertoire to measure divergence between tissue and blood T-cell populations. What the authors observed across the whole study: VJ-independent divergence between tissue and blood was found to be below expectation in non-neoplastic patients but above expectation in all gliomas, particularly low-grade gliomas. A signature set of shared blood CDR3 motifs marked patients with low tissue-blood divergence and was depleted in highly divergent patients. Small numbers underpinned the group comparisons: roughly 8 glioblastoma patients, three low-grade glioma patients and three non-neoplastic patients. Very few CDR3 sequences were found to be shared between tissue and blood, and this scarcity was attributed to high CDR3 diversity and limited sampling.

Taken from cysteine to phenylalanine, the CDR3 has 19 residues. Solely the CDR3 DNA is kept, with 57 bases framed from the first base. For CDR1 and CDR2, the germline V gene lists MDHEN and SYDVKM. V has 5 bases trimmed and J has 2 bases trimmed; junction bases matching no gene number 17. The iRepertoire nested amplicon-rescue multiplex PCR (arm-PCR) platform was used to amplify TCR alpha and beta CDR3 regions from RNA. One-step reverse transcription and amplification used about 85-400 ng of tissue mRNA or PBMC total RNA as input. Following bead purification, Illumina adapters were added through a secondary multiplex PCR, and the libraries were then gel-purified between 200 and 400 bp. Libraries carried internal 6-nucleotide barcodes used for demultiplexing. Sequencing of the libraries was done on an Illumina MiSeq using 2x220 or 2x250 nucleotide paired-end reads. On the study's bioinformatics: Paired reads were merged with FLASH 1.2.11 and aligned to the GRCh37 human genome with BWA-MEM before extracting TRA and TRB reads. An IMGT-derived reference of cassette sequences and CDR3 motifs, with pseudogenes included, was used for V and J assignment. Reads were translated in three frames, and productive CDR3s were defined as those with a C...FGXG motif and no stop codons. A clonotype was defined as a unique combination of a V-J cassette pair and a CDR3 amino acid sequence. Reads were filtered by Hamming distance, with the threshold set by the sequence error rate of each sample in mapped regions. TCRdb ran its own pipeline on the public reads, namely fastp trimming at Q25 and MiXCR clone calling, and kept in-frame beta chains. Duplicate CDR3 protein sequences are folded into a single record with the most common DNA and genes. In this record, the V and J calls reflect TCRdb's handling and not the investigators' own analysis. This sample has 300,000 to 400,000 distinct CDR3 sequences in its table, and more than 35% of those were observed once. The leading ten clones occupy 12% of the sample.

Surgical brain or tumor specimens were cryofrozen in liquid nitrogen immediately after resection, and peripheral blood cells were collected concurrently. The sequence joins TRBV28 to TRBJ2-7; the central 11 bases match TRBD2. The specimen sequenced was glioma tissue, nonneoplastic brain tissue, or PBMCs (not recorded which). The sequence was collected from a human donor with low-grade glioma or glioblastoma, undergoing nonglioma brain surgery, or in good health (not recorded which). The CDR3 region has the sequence CASSPRGGTSGLYAYEQYF. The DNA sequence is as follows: TGTGCCAGCAGTCCTCGGGGCGGGACTAGCGGCTTATACGCCTACGAGCAGTACTTC.